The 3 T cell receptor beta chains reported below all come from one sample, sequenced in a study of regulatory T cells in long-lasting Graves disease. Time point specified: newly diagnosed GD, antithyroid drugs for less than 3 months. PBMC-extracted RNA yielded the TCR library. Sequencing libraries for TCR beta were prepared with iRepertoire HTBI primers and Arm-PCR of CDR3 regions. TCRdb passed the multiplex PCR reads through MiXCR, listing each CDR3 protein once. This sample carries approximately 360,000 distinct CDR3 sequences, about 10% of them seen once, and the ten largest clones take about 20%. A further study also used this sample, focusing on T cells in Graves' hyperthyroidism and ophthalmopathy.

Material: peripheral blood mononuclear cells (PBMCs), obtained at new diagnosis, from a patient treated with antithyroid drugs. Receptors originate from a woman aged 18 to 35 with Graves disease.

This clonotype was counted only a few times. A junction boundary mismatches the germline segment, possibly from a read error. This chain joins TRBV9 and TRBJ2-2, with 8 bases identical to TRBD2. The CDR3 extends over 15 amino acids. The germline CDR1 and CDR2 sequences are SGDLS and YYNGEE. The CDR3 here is CASSVGGGRTGKLFF. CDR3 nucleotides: TGTGCCAGCAGCGTAGGAGGCGGGAGGACCGGGAAGCTGTTTTTT.

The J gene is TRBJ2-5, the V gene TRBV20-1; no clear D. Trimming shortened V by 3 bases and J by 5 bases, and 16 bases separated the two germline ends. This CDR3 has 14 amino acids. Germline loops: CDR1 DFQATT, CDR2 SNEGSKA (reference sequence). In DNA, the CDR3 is TGCAGTGCTAGCATGGACCCCGCGGAGGAGACCCAGTACTTC. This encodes CSASMDPAEETQYF.

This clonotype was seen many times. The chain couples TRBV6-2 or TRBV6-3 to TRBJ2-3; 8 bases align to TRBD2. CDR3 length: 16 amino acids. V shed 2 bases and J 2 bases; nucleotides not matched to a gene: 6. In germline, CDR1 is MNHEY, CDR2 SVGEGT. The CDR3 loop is CASSYEVGGDTDTQYF. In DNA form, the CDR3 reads TGTGCCAGCAGTTACGAGGTCGGGGGGGACACAGATACGCAGTATTTT.